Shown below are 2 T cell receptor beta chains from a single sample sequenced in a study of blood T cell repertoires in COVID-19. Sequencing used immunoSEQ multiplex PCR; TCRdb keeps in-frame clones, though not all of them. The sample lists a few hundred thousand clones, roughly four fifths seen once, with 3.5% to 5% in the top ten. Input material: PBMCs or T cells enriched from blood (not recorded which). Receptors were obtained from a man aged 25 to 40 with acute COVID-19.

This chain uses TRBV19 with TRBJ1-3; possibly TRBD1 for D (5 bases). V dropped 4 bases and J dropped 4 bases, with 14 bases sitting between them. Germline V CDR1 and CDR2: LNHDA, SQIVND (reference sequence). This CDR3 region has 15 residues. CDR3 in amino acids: CASSTFRDRGNTIYF. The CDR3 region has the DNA TGTGCCAGTAGTACCTTCAGGGATCGGGGAAACACCATATATTTT.

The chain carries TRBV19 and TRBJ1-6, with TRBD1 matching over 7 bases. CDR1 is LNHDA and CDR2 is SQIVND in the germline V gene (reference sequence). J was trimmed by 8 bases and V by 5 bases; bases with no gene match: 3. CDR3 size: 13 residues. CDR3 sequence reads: CASSRGQYSPLHF. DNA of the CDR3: TGTGCCAGTAGTCGGGGACAGTATTCACCCCTCCACTTT.